This TCR beta chain was captured in a study of T cell responses to AZD1222 COVID-19 vaccine. Study-wide context: Second doses that came at about 4 or about 12 weeks were put together.

Only in-frame clones appear in the TCRdb table, and some are missing; sequencing was by immunoSEQ multiplex PCR. The sample shows 90,000 to 120,000 clones, around 89% of them seen only once. Trimming pared 6 bases from V and 4 bases from J, leaving 21 bases between. The CDR3 extends over 17 amino acids. CDR1 and CDR2 (germline): KGHSH, LQKENI. Findings and limits, study-wide: Clonal diversity may have been underestimated in mostly white British donors. Spike was spanned by vaccine-associated CD4 TCRs, which were dominant at 160-218 and 743-854. Spike-specific TCR breadth and depth both grew after two AZD1222 doses.

On this clone itself: Its antigen is not known.

This TCR was recovered from an adult in good health. The chain uses TRBV18 and TRBJ2-2; D possibly corresponds to TRBD2 (5 bases). The sequences come from peripheral blood, collected on day 0 of AZD1222 vaccination. The CDR3 region has the DNA TGTGCCAGCTCCCTCGAGTTGGCTTCGGGGAGCACCGGGGAGCTGTTTTTT. Residues: CASSLELASGSTGELFF.